This T cell receptor (beta chain) emerged from a study of long-term antiretroviral therapy in people with HIV. Germline CDR1 reads LNHDA; CDR2 reads SQIVND (reference sequence). Trimming removed 4 bases from V and 7 bases from J, with 19 bases in between. The CDR3 runs 15 residues. All participants with HIV were treated in the United States. Samples were assayed with immunoSEQ v3.0 at survey level. Profiling relied on immunoSEQ multiplex PCR, and the TCRdb table lists in-frame clones only, not all of them. Counted here are about 20,000 clones, less than 95% occurring once; the ten biggest clones make up 7% to 9.5%.

The chain uses TRBV19 and TRBJ1-2, with no clear D. This TCR came from a woman between 25 and 40 years old with HIV. The input for sequencing was unsorted PBMCs, taken 4.4 years before starting antiretroviral therapy. The CDR3 region has the DNA TGTGCCAGTAGTACTTGGACCGCGGCAGGTTTTGGCTACACCTTC. This gives the protein CASSTWTAAGFGYTF.